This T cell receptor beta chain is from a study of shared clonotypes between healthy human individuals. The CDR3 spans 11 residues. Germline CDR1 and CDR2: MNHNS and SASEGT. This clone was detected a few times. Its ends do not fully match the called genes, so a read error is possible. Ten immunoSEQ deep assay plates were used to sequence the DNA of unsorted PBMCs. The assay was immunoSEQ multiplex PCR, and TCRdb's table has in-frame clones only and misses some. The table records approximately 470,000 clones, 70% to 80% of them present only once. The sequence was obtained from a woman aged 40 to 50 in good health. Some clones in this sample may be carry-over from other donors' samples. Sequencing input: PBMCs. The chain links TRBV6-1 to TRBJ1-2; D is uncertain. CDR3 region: CASSHSGPQLF. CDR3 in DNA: TGTGCCAGCAGTCACAGCGGCCCACAACTCTTC.